This entry concerns a single TCR beta chain. Original processing methods: Amplification of reference gene primers provided the estimated nucleated cell counts. Data came from immunoSEQ multiplex PCR; TCRdb stores just in-frame clones and leaves some out. V, J and clone size derive from that table, while D and trimming were established from the DNA sequence. Of approximately 82,000 clones in the sample, 80% to 90% were seen once. This sample was included in a study of blood T cell repertoires in COVID-19. Across the study: Samples of COVID-19 (acute and convalescent) were obtained from the United States, Italy and Spain. In each case, the material was cDNA or gDNA derived from T cells, B-cell-depleted T cells, or PBMCs.

The CDR3 is 14 residues long. V lost 5 bases to trimming and J lost 7 bases; unmatched junction nucleotides: 5. The germline V gene has CDR1 MGHDK and CDR2 SYGVNS. This chain links TRBV25-1 with TRBJ1-6; 7 positions match TRBD1. Sequencing input: peripheral blood. This clonotype originated in a woman aged 55-70 years with acute or convalescent COVID-19. The CDR3 region is CASSKGAENSPLHF. The CDR3 DNA reads TGTGCCAGCAGTAAGGGGGCAGAAAATTCACCCCTCCACTTT.